This TCR beta chain is from a study of response to subunit inactivated influenza vaccine. TCRdb reprocessed the RT-PCR reads via MiXCR and lists one record per CDR3 protein. The table lists roughly 700,000 distinct CDR3 sequences, 11% to 15% of them singletons, with around 7% in the top ten. V shed 3 bases, J shed 4 bases, and the junction held 3 bases outside the gene matches. The CDR3 is 15 amino acids. This clonotype was detected only a few times. The TCR originated in a man aged 50 to 59 who received an inactivated influenza vaccine. The chain is built from TRBV12-3 or TRBV12-4 and TRBJ2-2; the match to TRBD2 covers 9 bases. This specimen consisted of PBMCs from blood, obtained approximately 15 days before vaccination. The CDR3 DNA reads TGTGCCAGCAGTTTCGAGCGGGGGGTCACCGGGGAGCTGTTTTTT. This encodes CASSFERGVTGELFF.